This T cell receptor beta chain was captured by sequencing in a study of T cell responses to AZD1222 COVID-19 vaccine. The repertoire was sequenced with immunoSEQ multiplex PCR; TCRdb's copy has only in-frame clones and lacks some. The sample has about 110,000 clones, 90% seen once. The germline V gene encodes CDR1 SGHRS and CDR2 YFSETQ. Losses at the gene ends were 0 bases for V and 9 bases for J; bases not matched to a gene: 6. This CDR3 has 15 amino acids. As concerns this clone: The antigen remains undetermined.

General study points: There were mostly white British donors and more females than males, and clonal diversity was possibly underestimated. Increased Spike-specific TCR breadth and depth were observed after two AZD1222 doses. Repertoires were obtained only post-peak T cell response.

This clonotype was obtained from an adult who received the AZD1222 COVID-19 vaccine. The source material was peripheral blood, sampled 28 days after the second AZD1222 dose. The J gene is TRBJ2-1, the V gene TRBV5-1; 10 bases line up with TRBD2. The CDR3, as DNA: TGCGCCAGCAGCTTGGTTCTAGCGGGGGAATTTGAGCAGTTCTTC. Its translation: CASSLVLAGEFEQFF.